This T cell receptor (beta chain) was retrieved from a study of CD8+ T cells in alopecia areata. Sequencing used cDNA as its template, made by extracting RNA and reverse transcribing it. The method was immunoSEQ multiplex PCR; TCRdb's version includes in-frame clones alone and lacks a portion of them. Here the sample spans around 100,000 clones, 55% being singletons. The receptor was isolated from a human donor in good health. Specimen: CD4+ T cells sorted from blood.

CDR3 DNA sequence: TGCAGCGTTGGGACAGTCCTGTCTGGGGAGCTGTTTTTT. Its translation is CSVGTVLSGELFF. The V and J genes are TRBV29-1 and TRBJ2-2, with D possibly TRBD1 on 6 matching bases. This CDR3 has 13 residues. Trimming removed 4 bases from V and 8 bases from J, with 14 bases in between. Germline V lookup: CDR1 SQVTM, CDR2 ANQGSEA.